A single sample gave rise to the 30 T cell receptor beta chains below, sequenced in a study of PD-L1 blockade in urothelial cancer (TCRdb year 2017). Library preparation was by the immunoSEQ multiplex PCR assay. The table comes from immuneACCESS by way of TCRdb, which keeps in-frame sequences with V and J called. Part of the clones is missing from these tables; in studies checked, under half for an unresolved V gene and the rest for unknown reasons. This sample is represented by approximately 38,000 clones; around 89% of them were singletons. Of the sample, about 2% falls within the top ten clones. The specimen comprised PBMCs, sampled around atezolizumab (anti-PD-L1) treatment. The receptors originated from a man aged 60-69 years with urothelial cancer.

The genes are TRBV28 and TRBJ1-2; 8 bases agree with TRBD1. Germline V gives CDR1 MDHEN, CDR2 SYDVKM. The V and J ends lost 5 bases and 6 bases, in that order; junction bases with no gene match: 11. The CDR3 consists of 15 residues. In DNA form, the CDR3 reads TGTGCCAGCAGTGCCCGGACAGGGCAGGTGAATGGCTACACCTTC. It encodes CASSARTGQVNGYTF.

The chain combines TRBV6-1 with TRBJ2-7, with 8 bases aligning to TRBD1. The CDR3 has 16 amino acids. V lost 3 bases and J lost 6; bases outside the gene matches: 13. Germline V lookup: CDR1 MNHNS, CDR2 SASEGT. This CDR3 is CASSDVSTGGPFEQYF. DNA of the CDR3: TGTGCCAGCAGTGACGTGTCAACAGGGGGGCCCTTCGAGCAGTACTTC.

This chain uses TRBV10-3 with TRBJ2-1, with a possible D match to TRBD2 (6 bases). The CDR3 is 15 residues long. CDR1 is ENHRY and CDR2 is SYGVKD in the germline V gene. Between the trimmed V and J ends, which lost 6 bases and 2 bases, there was a span of 14 bases. CDR3 coding DNA: TGTGCCATCAGGGGGGACGGGGGAACCTACAATGAGCAGTTCTTC. This gives the protein CAIRGDGGTYNEQFF.

This clone appeared a few times. The J gene is TRBJ2-7, the V gene TRBV28, with TRBD1 matching 10 bases. The CDR3 totals 16 residues. Germline CDR1 MDHEN, CDR2 SYDVKM. J lost 3 bases, V lost 4 bases, and 9 bases had no gene match. DNA of the CDR3: TGTGCCAGCAGTTCCCCCGGGACAGGGGATATCTACGAGCAGTACTTC. Protein sequence: CASSSPGTGDIYEQYF.

The CDR3 here is CASRGINEKLFF. Written as DNA, the CDR3 is TGTGCCAGCAGGGGCATTAATGAAAAACTGTTTTTT. This chain uses TRBV6-6 with TRBJ1-4, with unresolved D. This CDR3 region has 12 residues. Trimming took off 6 bases at V and 4 bases at J, with 6 bases between the two ends. The germline V gene encodes CDR1 MNHNY and CDR2 SVGAGI (reference sequence).

The genes are TRBV5-6 and TRBJ2-3, with TRBD2 identical over 10 bases. The CDR3 loop spans 16 amino acids. Trimming removed 3 bases from V and 1 base from J; junction bases left unmatched: 5. Germline V CDR1 and CDR2: SGHDT, YYEEEE. CDR3 bases: TGTGCCAGCAGCTATGGAGCGGGAGGGGGCACAGATACGCAGTATTTT. This sequence encodes CASSYGAGGGTDTQYF.

J is TRBJ1-1 and V is TRBV7-9; D perhaps matches TRBD1 (5 bases). The CDR3 covers 11 residues. Trimming took 2 bases from V and 7 from J, leaving 5 bases between them. CDR1 and CDR2 (germline): SEHNR, FQNEAQ (reference sequence). The CDR3 sequence: CASSLRGEAFF. CDR3 DNA: TGTGCCAGCAGCTTAAGGGGTGAAGCTTTCTTT.

The rearrangement uses TRBV7-2 and TRBJ2-3, with 10 positions matching TRBD1. Germline V gives CDR1 SGHTA, CDR2 FQGNSA. The CDR3 has 14 amino acids. The V gene end was trimmed by 11 bases and the J gene end by 1 base; junction bases not matched to a gene: 6. CDR3 nucleotides: TGTGCCTCCCGAGGGACAGGGGGCACAGATACGCAGTATTTT. Its translation: CASRGTGGTDTQYF.

The chain uses TRBV7-2 and TRBJ2-4; TRBD1 might be the D (5 bases). Germline CDR1 and CDR2: SGHTA and FQGNSA. The V end lost 3 bases, the J end lost 3 bases, and 12 bases lay between the germline ends. The CDR3 spans 15 residues. The CDR3 region is CASSLRQLRKNIQYF. CDR3 nucleotide sequence: TGTGCCAGCAGCTTGCGACAGCTTCGCAAAAACATTCAGTACTTC.

This clone was detected a few times. The CDR3 here is CASSPLAGEPYEQYF. The CDR3, as DNA: TGCGCCAGCAGCCCTCTAGCGGGAGAGCCTTACGAGCAGTACTTC. V usage is TRBV4-1 and J usage is TRBJ2-7, with 10 bases fitting TRBD2. Trimming at V came to 4 bases and at J to 4 bases, leaving 7 bases not matched to a gene. CDR1 MGHRA and CDR2 YSYEKL come from the germline V gene. The CDR3 covers 15 residues.

The rearrangement uses TRBV28 and TRBJ1-5, with TRBD1 identical over 9 bases. In germline, CDR1 is MDHEN, CDR2 SYDVKM. Unmatched junction bases numbered 4, after V lost 2 bases and J lost 5 bases. This CDR3 comprises 15 residues. The CDR3 DNA follows: TGTGCCAGCAGTTTACCCGGGGACAGGGATCAGCCCCAGCATTTT. Encoded protein: CASSLPGDRDQPQHF.

This clone was seen once. The J gene is TRBJ2-3, the V gene TRBV7-9, with D perhaps matching TRBD2 (7 bases). The CDR3 length is 16 residues. CDR1 SEHNR and CDR2 FQNEAQ come from the germline V gene (reference sequence). The V end was cut by 4 bases, the J end by 2 bases, with 16 bases between. CDR3 sequence: CASSWGRGISTDTQYF. The CDR3 coding sequence is TGTGCCAGCAGCTGGGGGCGGGGGATATCCACAGATACGCAGTATTTT.

The chain is built from TRBV5-1 and TRBJ2-1, with 14 bases identical to TRBD2. With V trimmed by 3 bases and J by 7 bases, 9 bases remained unmatched. The CDR3 is 17 residues long. Germline loops: CDR1 SGHRS, CDR2 YFSETQ. The CDR3 DNA sequence: TGCGCCAGCAGCTCGGGACTAGCGGGAGTCAATGGGAATGAGCAGTTCTTC. Translating gives CASSSGLAGVNGNEQFF.

The chain joins TRBV11-2 to TRBJ2-7; D gene unclear. The germline V gene encodes CDR1 SGHAT and CDR2 FQNNGV. This CDR3 contains 10 residues. Trimming shortened V by 4 bases and J by 4 bases, and 2 bases separated the two germline ends. The CDR3 DNA follows: TGTGCCAGCAGCTCTTACGAGCAGTACTTC. Translated: CASSSYEQYF. Using reference TRBV11-2 and TRBJ2-7 for the parts outside the CDR3, the full variable domain is EAGVAQSPRYKIIEKRQSVAFWCNPISGHATLYWYQQILGQGPKLLIQFQNNGVVDDSQLPKDRFSAERLKGVDSTLKIQPAKLEDSAVYLCASSSYEQYFGPGTRLTVT.

The J gene is TRBJ2-2, the V gene TRBV5-6; D is perhaps TRBD2 (6 bases). Germline CDR1 reads SGHDT; CDR2 reads YYEEEE. Trimming removed 1 base from V and 0 bases from J, with 16 bases in between. The CDR3 is 18 residues long. CDR3 nucleotides: TGTGCCAGCAGCTTGTTTGCGGTACGCGGGACGAACACCGGGGAGCTGTTTTTT. It is translated as CASSLFAVRGTNTGELFF.

The genes are TRBV9 and TRBJ2-5; 7 bases match TRBD2. V was pared by 0 bases and J by 4 bases, with 6 bases of the junction left unmatched. Germline CDR1 reads SGDLS; CDR2 reads YYNGEE. The length of the CDR3 is 15 residues. The DNA of the CDR3 is TGTGCCAGCAGCGTAGGGGGGGGGAGCAGAGAGACCCAGTACTTC. It translates to CASSVGGGSRETQYF.

The chain carries TRBV5-1 and TRBJ1-6; tentatively, D is TRBD1 (5 bases). V gave up 4 bases and J gave up 10 bases, with 12 bases separating them. There are 13 residues in the CDR3. CDR1 is SGHRS, CDR2 YFSETQ, per germline. CDR3 in amino acids: CASSLGDSSPLHF. The CDR3 DNA reads TGCGCCAGCAGCCTGGGAGACAGCTCACCCCTCCACTTT.

The genes are TRBV2 and TRBJ1-1; a weak D match, TRBD1 (5 bases). There are 14 residues in the CDR3. Germline V CDR1 and CDR2: SNHLY, FYNNEI. V lost 1 base to trimming and J lost 4 bases, with 10 bases between them. CDR3 loop: CASSEVRGFTEAFF. As DNA, the CDR3 is TGTGCCAGCAGTGAAGTGCGGGGGTTCACTGAAGCTTTCTTT.

The chain is built from TRBV28 and TRBJ2-7, with 10 bases identical to TRBD2. J gave up 6 bases and V 2 bases, and 4 bases lay outside the gene matches. Germline CDR1 reads MDHEN; CDR2 reads SYDVKM. CDR3 size: 14 residues. In nucleotides, the CDR3 is TGTGCCAGCAGTTTAGCTAGCGGGAGAGGCGAGCAGTACTTC. Translated: CASSLASGRGEQYF.

The V and J genes are TRBV19 and TRBJ2-1, with a possible D match to TRBD2 (6 bases). CDR3 size: 15 residues. Looked up from germline, CDR1 is LNHDA and CDR2 is SQIVND (reference sequence). The V end lost 7 bases, the J end lost 8 bases, and 21 bases lay between the germline ends. The CDR3 reads CASTPLSGTGDEQFF. CDR3 sequence (DNA): TGTGCCAGTACCCCGCTTAGCGGAACTGGGGATGAGCAGTTCTTC.

The chain has TRBV29-1 and TRBJ2-1; 16 positions match TRBD2. V trimming: 6 bases; J trimming: 15 bases; junction bases outside the gene matches: 5. CDR1 is SQVTM and CDR2 is ANQGSEA in the germline V gene. The CDR3 runs 12 residues. The CDR3 coding sequence is TGCAGCGTGGGGACTAGCGGGAGGGGGGGGTTCTTC. Its protein product is CSVGTSGRGGFF.

This clone was found a few times. The V and J genes are TRBV7-2 and TRBJ1-2; tentatively, D is TRBD1 (5 bases). Germline V lookup: CDR1 SGHTA, CDR2 FQGNSA. The CDR3 is made up of 16 amino acids. The V gene lost 4 bases and the J gene lost 5 bases, with 20 bases spanning the gap. CDR3: CASSSDAGDFWYGYTF. For the CDR3, the DNA is TGTGCCAGCAGCTCCGACGCGGGGGACTTTTGGTATGGCTACACCTTC.

This chain links TRBV7-2 with TRBJ2-7; TRBD2 might be the D (5 bases). Germline assignment: CDR1 SGHTA and CDR2 FQGNSA. The CDR3 totals 14 residues. Deletions cut 7 bases from V and 1 base from J, with 14 bases between. In DNA, the CDR3 is TGTGCCAGCACGAAGCCCGGGGAATCCTACGAGCAGTACTTC. Amino acid sequence: CASTKPGESYEQYF.

This rearrangement joins TRBV30 to TRBJ2-5, with a possible D match to TRBD2 (5 bases). V was trimmed by 4 bases and J by 4 bases, leaving 13 bases between them. Germline V gene lookup returns CDR1 GTSNPN and CDR2 SVGIG (reference sequence). CDR3 length: 13 amino acids. This chain's CDR3 is CAWTTGLGETQYF. CDR3 sequence (DNA): TGTGCCTGGACCACGGGATTGGGAGAGACCCAGTACTTC.

The chain links TRBV6-6 to TRBJ2-1; a possible D gene is TRBD2 (6 bases). Trimming stripped 5 bases from V and 10 bases from J, with 15 bases between. CDR3 length equals 13 residues. Germline values: CDR1 MNHNY, CDR2 SVGAGI (reference sequence). The chain's CDR3 is CASSAPPREEQFF. The CDR3 region has the DNA TGTGCCAGCAGTGCCCCCCCACGGGAGGAGCAGTTCTTC.

The chain links TRBV5-4 to TRBJ2-5; 7 nucleotides line up with TRBD1. The J call may be faulty, since TRBJ2-7 better matches the DNA end. The CDR3 is 13 residues long. CDR1 is SGHNT, CDR2 YYREEE, per germline (reference sequence). The CDR3 region has the DNA TGTGCCAGCAGCATCGACAGGGAAAGCGAGCAGTACTTC. Residues: CASSIDRESEQYF.

This clone was recorded a few times. This chain connects TRBV7-2 to TRBJ2-5; 7 positions match TRBD2. This CDR3 region has 15 residues. V shed 5 bases, J shed 4 bases, and the junction held 10 bases outside the gene matches. The V gene's germline CDR1 is SGHTA and CDR2 FQGNSA. The DNA for the CDR3 is TGTGCCAGCAGCGCCCGGGGGGTGGGGTCAGAGACCCAGTACTTC. Its translation is CASSARGVGSETQYF.

This clone was picked up a small number of times. The rearrangement uses TRBV5-5 and TRBJ1-1; D unresolved. Germline assignment: CDR1 SGHKS and CDR2 YYEKEE (reference sequence). With 2 bases removed from V and 1 base from J, the gap between germline ends came to 12 bases. The CDR3 is 15 residues long. The CDR3 nucleotides read TGTGCCAGCAGCTTCATTCCGGGAGAGAACACTGAAGCTTTCTTT. This gives the protein CASSFIPGENTEAFF.

The rearrangement uses TRBV23-1 and TRBJ1-2, with 11 bases that match TRBD1. TRBV23-1 belongs to the ORF category, with a function that is uncertain. The trim removed 0 bases at V and 5 bases at J, leaving 2 bases unmatched. This CDR3 has 15 residues. Written as DNA, the CDR3 is TGCGCCAGCAGTCAATCAGGGACAGGGGGGTATGGCTACACCTTC. Protein product: CASSQSGTGGYGYTF.

This rearrangement joins TRBV6-5 to TRBJ1-4; 7 bases map to TRBD1. This CDR3 is built from 16 residues. Trimming at V came to 0 bases and at J to 5 bases, leaving 6 bases not matched to a gene. The germline V gene has CDR1 MNHEY and CDR2 SVGAGI. CDR3 protein: CASSYSGQGGNEKLFF. CDR3 sequence (DNA): TGTGCCAGCAGTTACTCGGGTCAGGGGGGAAATGAAAAACTGTTTTTT.